The subject of this entry is one T cell receptor (beta chain). These data are taken from a study of blood T cell repertoires in COVID-19. Background on the study: T cells, B-cell-depleted T cells, or PBMCs provided the cDNA or gDNA that served as material.

The trim removed 5 bases at V and 5 bases at J, leaving 7 bases unmatched. The V gene's germline CDR1 is SGHAT and CDR2 FQNNGV. The CDR3 is 14 residues long. Patients in Seattle were enrolled during active infection, then followed longitudinally. The method was immunoSEQ multiplex PCR; TCRdb's version includes in-frame clones alone and lacks a portion of them. Here the sample spans 200,000 to 250,000 clones, 90% being singletons. Sequencing used peripheral blood. The rearrangement uses TRBV11-2 and TRBJ2-7; 9 bases match TRBD1. The source is a young man with COVID-19, enrolled during active disease. In DNA, the CDR3 is TGTGCCAGCAGCCAGGACAGGGGATCCGACGAGCAGTACTTC. Translating it yields CASSQDRGSDEQYF.